Listed below are T cell receptor beta chains from one sample, sequenced in a study of cytomegalovirus exposure and HLA in healthy donors. TCRdb keeps only in-frame clones here, not all; method: immunoSEQ multiplex PCR. The sample shows tens of thousands of clones, over 75% of them seen only once. Sequencing was performed on PBMCs. The receptors were sampled from a woman aged 25 to 39 in good health and CMV-seropositive. CDR3s include the opening cysteine and the closing phenylalanine or tryptophan. The D gene is left open where the match is weak. Size is stated for part of the rows, as once, few or many counts, or as a class when the clone is expanded.

size: NA
D: NA
J: TRBJ2-7
V: TRBV5-5
DNA: TGTGCCAGCAGGGGCAGGGGGGTCGGGAGTAGTTACGAGCAGTACTTC
CDR3: CASRGRGVGSSYEQYF

size: NA
D: NA
J: TRBJ1-2
V: TRBV7-9
DNA: TGTGCCAGCAGCTTAGGACAGAATTATGGCTACACCTTC
CDR3: CASSLGQNYGYTF

size: few
D: TRBD1
J: TRBJ2-7
V: TRBV5-1
DNA: TGCGCCAGCAGCACTACAGGGGCGGTTGTCGACGAGCAGTACTTC
CDR3: CASSTTGAVVDEQYF

size: NA
D: NA
J: TRBJ2-7
V: TRBV27
DNA: TGTGCCAGCAGTGTCTCAGGGGCTAGCTCCTACGAGCAGTACTTC
CDR3: CASSVSGASSYEQYF

size: NA
D: TRBD1
J: TRBJ1-4
V: TRBV11-2
DNA: TGTGCCAGCAGCAAACTAGGGTCCGGGACAGGGACAACTAATGAAAAACTGTTTTTT
CDR3: CASSKLGSGTGTTNEKLFF

size: once
D: NA
J: TRBJ1-1
V: TRBV10-2
DNA: TGCGCCAGCAGTGATGCGGTGAACACTGAAGCTTTCTTT
CDR3: CASSDAVNTEAFF

size: once
D: NA
J: TRBJ2-1
V: TRBV2
DNA: TGTGCCAGCAGCGCCGGGACTGTGAATGAGCAGTTCTTC
CDR3: CASSAGTVNEQFF

size: NA
D: TRBD1
J: TRBJ2-7
V: TRBV2
DNA: TGTGCCAGCAGTGATTGGGACAGGGGGCGGGGGTACGAGCAGTACTTC
CDR3: CASSDWDRGRGYEQYF

size: once
D: TRBD1
J: TRBJ2-7
V: TRBV5-1
DNA: TGCGCCAGCAGCTTAGGGACAGTGATTCTCGCCTCGACCTACGAGCAGTACTTC
CDR3: CASSLGTVILASTYEQYF

size: NA
D: NA
J: TRBJ2-3
V: TRBV7-8
DNA: TGTGCCAGCAGCTTACTAACGTTTACGCAGTATTTT
CDR3: CASSLLTFTQYF

size: NA
D: TRBD2
J: TRBJ2-5
V: TRBV7-9
DNA: TGTGCCAGCAGCTTAGGACTAGCGGGAGGCGAGACCCAGTACTTC
CDR3: CASSLGLAGGETQYF

size: NA
D: TRBD2
J: TRBJ2-5
V: TRBV5-1
DNA: TGCGCCAGCAGCTTGGCCGTCGGGGGGAAGGAGACCCAGTACTTC
CDR3: CASSLAVGGKETQYF

size: NA
D: NA
J: TRBJ2-5
V: TRBV6-5
DNA: TGTGCCAGCAGTTACTTAGGGGGGGTGCAAGAGACCCAGTACTTC
CDR3: CASSYLGGVQETQYF

size: NA
D: NA
J: TRBJ2-3
V: TRBV5-1
DNA: TGCGCCAGCAGCTTGGGGGGAGCTACCACAGATACGCAGTATTTT
CDR3: CASSLGGATTDTQYF

size: few
D: TRBD2
J: TRBJ2-1
V: TRBV7-9
DNA: TGTGCCAGCAGCTTATTGACTAGCCGTACCAATGAGCAGTTCTTC
CDR3: CASSLLTSRTNEQFF

size: NA
D: NA
J: TRBJ2-7
V: TRBV27
DNA: TGTGCCAGCAGTTTATTTGCGGGACCCTACGAGCAGTACTTC
CDR3: CASSLFAGPYEQYF

size: once
D: TRBD1
J: TRBJ1-1
V: TRBV5-5
DNA: TGTGCCAGCAGGGGGGGACAGGGGAAGACTGAAGCTTTCTTT
CDR3: CASRGGQGKTEAFF

size: NA
D: NA
J: TRBJ1-1
V: TRBV9
DNA: TGTGCCAGCAGCGTTAACCCCAGCACTGAAGCTTTCTTT
CDR3: CASSVNPSTEAFF

size: NA
D: TRBD2
J: TRBJ2-2
V: TRBV9
DNA: TGTGCCAGCAGCCCTCCTCCTAGCGGGATAAACACCGGGGAGCTGTTTTTT
CDR3: CASSPPPSGINTGELFF

size: NA
D: TRBD2
J: TRBJ2-1
V: TRBV7-9
DNA: TGTGCCAGCAGCCCAACTAGCGGGGGGGAATACAATGAGCAGTTCTTC
CDR3: CASSPTSGGEYNEQFF

size: NA
D: NA
J: TRBJ1-1
V: TRBV7-7
DNA: TGTGCCAGCAGCTTAGCAGAGTACACTGAAGCTTTCTTT
CDR3: CASSLAEYTEAFF

size: NA
D: NA
J: TRBJ1-1
V: TRBV19
DNA: TGTGCCAGTAGTGTCGGGGTCAGGGGCACTGAAGCTTTCTTT
CDR3: CASSVGVRGTEAFF

size: once
D: NA
J: TRBJ2-4
V: TRBV10-1
DNA: TGCGCCAGCAGTGATGGCGGGGTTGCCAAAAACATTCAGTACTTC
CDR3: CASSDGGVAKNIQYF

size: NA
D: NA
J: TRBJ2-2
V: TRBV2
DNA: TGTGCCACTGACTATCACAAGGGGGTTCCCGGGGAGCTGTTTTTT
CDR3: CATDYHKGVPGELFF

size: once
D: TRBD1
J: TRBJ2-7
V: TRBV28
DNA: TGTGCCAGCAGTGCGGGACAGGTAGAGGAGCAGTACTTC
CDR3: CASSAGQVEEQYF

size: NA
D: TRBD2
J: TRBJ2-7
V: TRBV5-5
DNA: TGTGCCAGCAGCTTGGCTAGCGGGAGATACGAGCAGTACTTC
CDR3: CASSLASGRYEQYF

size: NA
D: NA
J: TRBJ1-1
V: TRBV5-1
DNA: TGCGCCAGCAGCTCGGGACTTATCACTGAAGCTTTCTTT
CDR3: CASSSGLITEAFF

size: NA
D: NA
J: TRBJ2-7
V: TRBV6-1
DNA: TGTGCCAGCAGTGAAACGGGTTACGAGCAGTACTTC
CDR3: CASSETGYEQYF

size: NA
D: NA
J: TRBJ1-1
V: TRBV19
DNA: TGTGCCAGTTCCCCTCCTTTTCCCTCGAACACTGAAGCTTTCTTT
CDR3: CASSPPFPSNTEAFF

size: NA
D: TRBD1
J: TRBJ1-6
V: TRBV30
DNA: TGTGCCTGGAGTACTACAGGGGTAGGAAATTCACCCCTCCACTTT
CDR3: CAWSTTGVGNSPLHF

size: NA
D: TRBD1
J: TRBJ1-2
V: TRBV27
DNA: TGTGCCAGCGGGCCCCCACAGGGGCCTAACTATGGCTACACCTTC
CDR3: CASGPPQGPNYGYTF

size: NA
D: NA
J: TRBJ2-7
V: TRBV15
DNA: TGTGCCACCCAAACAGGGAGAAACTCCTACGAGCAGTACTTC
CDR3: CATQTGRNSYEQYF

size: NA
D: NA
J: TRBJ2-5
V: TRBV9
DNA: TGTGCCAGCAGCCCCTGGGCAGAACCGTTCCAAGAGACCCAGTACTTC
CDR3: CASSPWAEPFQETQYF

size: NA
D: NA
J: TRBJ2-7
V: TRBV19
DNA: TGTGCCAGTAGTGCGTCACTCTCCTACGAGCAGTACTTC
CDR3: CASSASLSYEQYF

size: NA
D: NA
J: TRBJ1-2
V: TRBV4-1
DNA: TGCGCCAGCAGCCAAACAGGAACTCCGGGACGGACAGCTAACTATGGCTACACCTTC
CDR3: CASSQTGTPGRTANYGYTF

size: NA
D: TRBD1
J: TRBJ2-7
V: TRBV6-1
DNA: TGTGCCAGCCTCCAGACCGGGACAGGCGGCTACGAGCAGTACTTC
CDR3: CASLQTGTGGYEQYF

size: NA
D: TRBD2
J: TRBJ2-7
V: TRBV2
DNA: TGTGCCAGCAAACTTAACTCGGGGGGCGAGCAGTACTTC
CDR3: CASKLNSGGEQYF

size: medium-sized
D: TRBD1
J: TRBJ2-6
V: TRBV6-4
DNA: TGTGCCAGCGGAGGGGCAGGGGGCGAAAGTGGGGCCAACGTCCTGACTTTC
CDR3: CASGGAGGESGANVLTF

size: NA
D: NA
J: TRBJ2-1
V: TRBV6-5
DNA: TGTGCCAGCAGACTTTACAATGAGCAGTTCTTC
CDR3: CASRLYNEQFF

size: once
D: NA
J: TRBJ1-1
V: TRBV28
DNA: TGTGCCAGCAGTTACGCAGGAACGAACACTGAAGCTTTCTTT
CDR3: CASSYAGTNTEAFF

size: NA
D: NA
J: TRBJ1-2
V: TRBV7-8
DNA: TGTGCCAGCAGCTTAACGGTCTATGGCTACACCTTC
CDR3: CASSLTVYGYTF

size: NA
D: NA
J: TRBJ2-1
V: TRBV16
DNA: TGTGCCAGCAGCCAAGGGAGCGGTACCAGGAGCTCCTACAATGAGCAGTTCTTC
CDR3: CASSQGSGTRSSYNEQFF

size: NA
D: NA
J: TRBJ2-1
V: TRBV7-6
DNA: TGTGCCAGCAGCACCCCCGTAGGAGGGAAGTTCTTC
CDR3: CASSTPVGGKFF

size: NA
D: NA
J: TRBJ1-1
V: TRBV9
DNA: TGTGCCAGCAGCGTAGGAGGCCGGAACACTGAAGCTTTCTTT
CDR3: CASSVGGRNTEAFF

size: once
D: TRBD2
J: TRBJ2-5
V: TRBV19
DNA: TGTGCCAGTAGTATCGGCGGGAGGTACCAAGAGACCCAGTACTTC
CDR3: CASSIGGRYQETQYF

size: NA
D: NA
J: TRBJ1-5
V: TRBV5-8
DNA: TGTGCCAGCAGCTCTAGAAATCAGCCCCAGCATTTT
CDR3: CASSSRNQPQHF

size: NA
D: NA
J: TRBJ1-3
V: TRBV27
DNA: TGTGCCAGCAAGAGGCTAGGGACTTCCAGCTCTGGAAACACCATATATTTT
CDR3: CASKRLGTSSSGNTIYF

size: NA
D: NA
J: TRBJ2-7
V: TRBV30
DNA: TGTGCCTGGAATGGGGCTAGGGGGAGCCACGAGCAGTACTTC
CDR3: CAWNGARGSHEQYF

size: NA
D: NA
J: TRBJ1-2
V: TRBV5-1
DNA: TGCGCCAGCAGCTCACGACAGGCGCAAACCTATGGCTACACCTTC
CDR3: CASSSRQAQTYGYTF

size: NA
D: NA
J: TRBJ1-1
V: TRBV7-2
DNA: TGTGCCAGCAGTGAACAGAGGAACACTGAAGCTTTCTTT
CDR3: CASSEQRNTEAFF

size: NA
D: NA
J: TRBJ1-2
V: TRBV4-2
DNA: TGTGCCAGCAGCCAAGCCCGAACAGGAAAAATCTATGGCTACACCTTC
CDR3: CASSQARTGKIYGYTF

size: NA
D: TRBD1
J: TRBJ2-5
V: TRBV5-1
DNA: TGCGCCAGCAGGCAAGGGGGCATAGAGACCCAGTACTTC
CDR3: CASRQGGIETQYF

size: NA
D: TRBD2
J: TRBJ2-7
V: TRBV18
DNA: TGTGCCAGCTCGCTGGGTGGACTAGCGGGGGGCTACGAGCAGTACTTC
CDR3: CASSLGGLAGGYEQYF

size: NA
D: TRBD2
J: TRBJ2-1
V: TRBV11-3
DNA: TGTGCCAGCAGCTTTAGCGGGACTAGCTCCTACAATGAGCAGTTCTTC
CDR3: CASSFSGTSSYNEQFF

size: once
D: NA
J: TRBJ2-7
V: TRBV19
DNA: TGTGCCAGTAGTATGTTAGGCGGGACTGACTACGAGCAGTACTTC
CDR3: CASSMLGGTDYEQYF

size: NA
D: NA
J: TRBJ2-7
V: TRBV7-2
DNA: TGTGCCAGCAGCTTAAGTTGGCTGGGCTCCGAGCAGTACTTC
CDR3: CASSLSWLGSEQYF